The 6 T cell receptor beta chains in this list originate from one sample, sequenced in a study of T-cell reconstitution after alpha-beta-depleted transplantation in children. Preparing the TCRbeta library involved the use of unique molecular identifiers. TCRdb itself ran the PCR reads through MiXCR, one entry per CDR3 protein. The sample records some 590,000 distinct CDR3 sequences, over 9.5% being singletons. This sample comprised PBMCs from the stem cell graft donor, obtained from the stem cell graft. The receptors stem from a human donor who donated a stem cell graft to a child with acute myeloid leukemia.

V usage is TRBV5-1 and J usage is TRBJ2-2; 8 nucleotides agree with TRBD2. J lost 6 bases, V lost 0 bases, and 10 bases had no gene match. CDR3 size: 17 residues. Germline V gives CDR1 SGHRS, CDR2 YFSETQ. The CDR3 nucleotides are TGCGCCAGCAGCTTGGGTTTCGGGACTAGTCAAGCCGGGGAGCTGTTTTTT. Translating gives CASSLGFGTSQAGELFF.

A few counts support this clonotype. The chain combines TRBV10-3 with TRBJ2-7, with 10 bases that match TRBD1. CDR1 and CDR2 (germline): ENHRY, SYGVKD. The CDR3 is made up of 13 amino acids. J was trimmed by 5 bases and V by 4 bases; bases with no gene match: 2. CDR3 DNA sequence: TGTGCCATCAGTGGGACAGGGGGTCACGAGCAGTACTTC. Encoded protein: CAISGTGGHEQYF.

This clonotype occurred many times. The chain joins TRBV7-2 to TRBJ1-1; 9 positions agree with TRBD1. The CDR3 extends over 14 amino acids. Germline V lookup: CDR1 SGHTA, CDR2 FQGNSA. With 1 base clipped from V and 9 bases from J, the junction kept 6 bases outside the gene matches. The CDR3 sequence: CASSLGGQGSKAFF. CDR3 sequence (DNA): TGTGCCAGCAGCTTAGGGGGACAGGGTTCTAAAGCTTTCTTT.

The V and J genes are TRBV29-1 and TRBJ2-7; 12 positions agree with TRBD1. Germline V gene lookup returns CDR1 SQVTM and CDR2 ANQGSEA. The CDR3 covers 14 residues. V was pared by 0 bases and J by 8 bases, with 5 bases of the junction left unmatched. CDR3 protein: CSVEDGTGGVKQYF. CDR3 in DNA: TGCAGCGTTGAAGATGGGACAGGGGGCGTTAAGCAGTACTTC.

A remark on this clonotype: A much larger clone sits a single nucleotide away, making a read error possible. This chain joins TRBV13 and TRBJ1-3; D is unclear. Per the germline V gene, CDR1 is PRHDT and CDR2 is FYEKMQ (reference sequence). CDR3 size: 14 residues. CDR3 in amino acids: CASSLGETGNAIYF. In DNA form, the CDR3 reads TGTGCCAGCAGCTTAGGAGAAACTGGAAACGCCATATATTTT.

The CDR3 spells CASSRFRTSVLLGETQYF. Written as DNA, the CDR3 is TGCGCCAGCAGCCGGTTCCGGACTAGCGTTCTTTTAGGAGAGACCCAGTACTTC. The rearrangement joins TRBV5-1 to TRBJ2-5; TRBD2 agrees at 9 bases. V gave up 4 bases and J gave up 4 bases; unmatched junction bases: 17. CDR3 length equals 18 residues. Germline V gene sequence: CDR1 SGHRS, CDR2 YFSETQ.